The TCR beta chain described here comes from a study of molecular identifiers for immune sequencing clone quantification. Libraries from naive CD8 cells were generated from roughly 18,000 to 920,000 sorted cells (with 10%, 30% or 50% RNA). The table lists this clonotype with many counts. The antigen is not known. The germline V gene encodes CDR1 MNHEY and CDR2 SMNVEV (reference sequence). Trimming removed 2 bases from V and 2 bases from J, with 7 bases in between. The CDR3 has 13 amino acids. Preparation of the bulk TCR libraries relied on previously described methods and listed TCR primers. TCRdb independently ran MiXCR on the PCR reads; one entry per CDR3 protein. The table shows about 630,000 distinct CDR3 sequences, with about 25% occurring only once. Overall study findings and caveats: In cases of identical TCR molecules sharing a barcode, highly expanded clone sizes could be underestimated. Over 97% of CMV-specific effector molecules, but under 1% of naive ones, were in clones above 20 copies.

V usage is TRBV27 and J usage is TRBJ2-7; TRBD2 is a possible D gene (6 bases). The sequence was obtained from a human donor in good health. Some libraries in this study had Jurkat cell RNA spiked in. Material: naive CD8+ T cells from blood, with Jurkat cell RNA spiked in. Described subset: FACS-sorted CD8+CD4-CCR7+CD45RA+ naive T cells. CDR3 sequence (DNA): TGTGCCAGCAGTTTAAGCGGGCCCTACGAGCAGTACTTC. It codes for CASSLSGPYEQYF.